This T cell receptor beta chain was sequenced for a study of shared clonotypes between healthy human individuals. This CDR3 has 14 amino acids. With 2 bases removed from V and 9 bases from J, the gap between germline ends came to 14 bases. Germline-derived CDR1 and CDR2 are LGHNA and YSLEER. The replicate PCRs on unsorted PBMC were given approximately 300 ng DNA, which is about 30,000 T cell genomes. Some clones are missing from TCRdb's copy, which holds only in-frame ones; the method was immunoSEQ multiplex PCR. The sample has about 510,000 clones, 75% to 85% seen once; the top ten hold around 13%. The gene calls are TRBV4-3 and TRBJ2-1; no reliable D call. The clonotype originates from a woman aged 40-49 years in good health. Some clones in this sample may be carry-over from other donors' samples. Sequenced: PBMCs. CDR3 sequence: CASSQMVGPGEQFF. CDR3 nucleotide sequence: TGCGCCAGCAGCCAAATGGTAGGGCCGGGTGAGCAGTTCTTC.